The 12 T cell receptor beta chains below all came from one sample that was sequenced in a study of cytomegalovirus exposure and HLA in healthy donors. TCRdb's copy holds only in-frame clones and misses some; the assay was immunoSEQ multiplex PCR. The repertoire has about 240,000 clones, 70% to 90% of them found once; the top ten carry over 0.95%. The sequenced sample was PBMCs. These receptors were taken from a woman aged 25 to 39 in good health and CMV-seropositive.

The CDR3 DNA reads TGCAGTGCTAGAAAGACAGAAGCTTTCTTT. Translated, it gives CSARKTEAFF. The chain combines TRBV20-1 with TRBJ1-1; D not resolved. Germline lookup yields CDR1 DFQATT and CDR2 SNEGSKA (reference sequence). This CDR3 has 10 amino acids. Trimming took off 2 bases at V and 8 bases at J, with 6 bases between the two ends.

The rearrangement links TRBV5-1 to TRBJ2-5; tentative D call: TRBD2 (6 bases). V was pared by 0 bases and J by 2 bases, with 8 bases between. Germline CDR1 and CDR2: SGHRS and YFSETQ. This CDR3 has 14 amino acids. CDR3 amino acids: CASSLEEGQETQYF. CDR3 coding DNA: TGCGCCAGCAGCTTGGAGGAGGGACAAGAGACCCAGTACTTC.

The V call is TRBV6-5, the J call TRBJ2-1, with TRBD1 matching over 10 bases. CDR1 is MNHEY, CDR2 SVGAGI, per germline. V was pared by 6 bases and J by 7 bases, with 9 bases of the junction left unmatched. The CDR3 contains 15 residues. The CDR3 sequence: CASRRPGQGWNEQFF. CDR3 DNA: TGTGCCAGCAGGCGACCGGGACAGGGGTGGAATGAGCAGTTCTTC.

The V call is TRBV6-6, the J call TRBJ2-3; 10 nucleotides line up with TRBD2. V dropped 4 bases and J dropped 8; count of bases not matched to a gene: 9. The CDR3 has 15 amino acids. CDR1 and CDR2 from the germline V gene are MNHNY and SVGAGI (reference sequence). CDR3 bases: TGTGCCAGCAGTTCCGAGCGGGAGGGCCCGGGTACGCAGTATTTT. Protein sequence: CASSSEREGPGTQYF.

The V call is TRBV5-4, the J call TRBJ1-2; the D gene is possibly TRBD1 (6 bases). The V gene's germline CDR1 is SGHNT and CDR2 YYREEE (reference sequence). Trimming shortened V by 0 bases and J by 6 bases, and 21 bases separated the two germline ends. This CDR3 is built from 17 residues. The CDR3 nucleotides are TGTGCCAGCAGCTTGGACCTACGGGGGGCCGGGGGGCATGGCTACACCTTC. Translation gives CASSLDLRGAGGHGYTF.

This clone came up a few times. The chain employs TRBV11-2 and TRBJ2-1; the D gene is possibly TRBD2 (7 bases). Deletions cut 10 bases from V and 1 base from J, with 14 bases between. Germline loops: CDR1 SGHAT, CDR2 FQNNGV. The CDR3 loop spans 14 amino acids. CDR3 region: CATAGGPSYNEQFF. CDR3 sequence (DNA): TGTGCCACAGCCGGGGGGCCATCCTACAATGAGCAGTTCTTC.

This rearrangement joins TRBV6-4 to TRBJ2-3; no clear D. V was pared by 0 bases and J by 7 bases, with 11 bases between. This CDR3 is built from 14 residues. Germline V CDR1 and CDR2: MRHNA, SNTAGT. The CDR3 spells CASSDSSEPYTQYF. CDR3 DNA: TGTGCCAGCAGTGACTCGAGCGAGCCGTATACGCAGTATTTT.

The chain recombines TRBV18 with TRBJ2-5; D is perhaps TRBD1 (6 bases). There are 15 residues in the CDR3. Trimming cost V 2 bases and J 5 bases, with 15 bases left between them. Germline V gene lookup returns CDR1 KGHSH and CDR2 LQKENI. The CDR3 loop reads CASSPRSGQSETQYF. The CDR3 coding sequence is TGTGCCAGCTCACCAAGGTCGGGACAAAGCGAGACCCAGTACTTC.

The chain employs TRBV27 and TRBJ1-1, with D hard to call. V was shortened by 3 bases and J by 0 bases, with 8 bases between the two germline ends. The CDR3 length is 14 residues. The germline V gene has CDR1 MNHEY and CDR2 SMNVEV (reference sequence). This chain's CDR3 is CASSFTKMNTEAFF. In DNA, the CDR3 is TGTGCCAGCAGTTTTACAAAAATGAACACTGAAGCTTTCTTT.

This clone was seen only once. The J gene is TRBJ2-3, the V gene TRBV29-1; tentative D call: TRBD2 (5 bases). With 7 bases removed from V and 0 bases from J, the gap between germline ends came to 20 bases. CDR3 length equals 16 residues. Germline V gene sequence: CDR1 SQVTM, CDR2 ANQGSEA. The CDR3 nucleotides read TGCAGCGCAGTACCCACGGCAGGACTTAGCACAGATACGCAGTATTTT. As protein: CSAVPTAGLSTDTQYF.

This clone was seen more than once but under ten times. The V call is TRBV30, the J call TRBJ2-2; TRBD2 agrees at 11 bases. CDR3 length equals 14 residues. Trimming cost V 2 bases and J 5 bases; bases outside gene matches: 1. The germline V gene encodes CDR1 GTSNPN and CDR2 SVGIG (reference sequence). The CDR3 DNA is TGTGCCTGGAGTAGACTAGCGGGAACCGGGGAGCTGTTTTTT. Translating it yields CAWSRLAGTGELFF.

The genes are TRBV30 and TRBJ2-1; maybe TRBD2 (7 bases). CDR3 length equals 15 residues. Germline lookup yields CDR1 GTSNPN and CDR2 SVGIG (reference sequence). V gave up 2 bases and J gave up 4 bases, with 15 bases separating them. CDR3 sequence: CAWSLGLGGYNEQFF. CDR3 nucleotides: TGTGCCTGGAGTCTAGGACTAGGGGGGTACAATGAGCAGTTCTTC.